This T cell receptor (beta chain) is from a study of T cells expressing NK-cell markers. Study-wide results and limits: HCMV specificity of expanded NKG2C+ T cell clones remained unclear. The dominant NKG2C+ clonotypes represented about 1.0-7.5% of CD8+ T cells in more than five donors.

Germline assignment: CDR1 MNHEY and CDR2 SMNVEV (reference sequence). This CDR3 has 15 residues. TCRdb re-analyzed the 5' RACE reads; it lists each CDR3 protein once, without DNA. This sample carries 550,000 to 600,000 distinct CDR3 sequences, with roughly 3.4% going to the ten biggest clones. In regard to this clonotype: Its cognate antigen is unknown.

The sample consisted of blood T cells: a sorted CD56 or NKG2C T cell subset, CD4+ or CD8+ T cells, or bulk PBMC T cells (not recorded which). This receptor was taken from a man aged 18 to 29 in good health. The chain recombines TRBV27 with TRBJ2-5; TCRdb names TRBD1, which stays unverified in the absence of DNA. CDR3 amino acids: CASSLTSRRGETQYF.